This T cell receptor beta chain was sequenced in a study of CD8 T cells in ankylosing spondylitis. This clonotype appeared many times. The V gene lost 0 bases and the J gene lost 0 bases, with 10 bases spanning the gap. Germline lookup yields CDR1 SGHDT and CDR2 YYEEEE. CDR3 size: 16 residues. With molecular barcodes, quantitative 5'-RACE was used to make the TCR beta libraries. TCRdb called the 5' RACE reads again in MiXCR, with one record for every CDR3 protein. Here the sample spans 200,000 to 250,000 distinct CDR3 sequences, under 12% being singletons. The source is a male donor with ankylosing spondylitis or in good health (not recorded which). Material for sequencing was blood, either unsorted or a sorted T cell fraction (not recorded which). V usage is TRBV5-6 and J usage is TRBJ2-4; D unresolved. CDR3 bases: TGTGCCAGCAGCTTGGAACGTAAGTTAGCCAAAAACATTCAGTACTTC. Residues: CASSLERKLAKNIQYF.